This is a list of T cell receptor beta chains from one sample in a study of T cell repertoires in cytomegalovirus infection. TCRdb itself ran the reads through MiXCR, one entry per CDR3 protein. The table has around 330,000 distinct CDR3 sequences, roughly a sixth seen once. Sequenced sample: PBMCs. These TCRs come from a human donor in good health (CMV status not recorded). Some clones in this sample may be carry-over from other donors' samples. The CDR3 runs from the conserved cysteine through the conserved F or W. D genes are given only for firm matches. Rows give clone size only sometimes, using once, few, many, or a class for an expanded clone.

V gene	clone size	D gene	J gene	CDR3 protein	CDR3 DNA
TRBV2	-	-	TRBJ2-1	CASSEGGLGQTQDEQFF	TGTGCCAGCAGTGAAGGGGGCCTAGGACAGACCCAGGATGAGCAGTTCTTC
TRBV5-4	-	-	TRBJ2-2	CASSIVHTGELFF	TGTGCCAGCAGCATAGTACACACCGGGGAGCTGTTTTTT
TRBV2	many	-	TRBJ1-4	CASRTRSGSVEKLFF	TGTGCCAGCAGGACACGATCGGGGTCTGTCGAAAAACTGTTTTTT
TRBV20-1	many	-	TRBJ2-1	CSASAGAHNEQFF	TGCAGTGCTAGTGCTGGGGCGCACAATGAGCAGTTCTTC
TRBV5-6	-	-	TRBJ2-5	CASSLRGSGTQYF	TGTGCCAGCAGCTTAAGGGGGAGTGGGACCCAGTACTTC
TRBV12-3/TRBV12-4	-	TRBD2	TRBJ2-3	CASSLGVAGAPTDTQYF	TGTGCCAGTTCACTTGGGGTAGCGGGGGCCCCCACAGATACGCAGTATTTT
TRBV4-1	-	TRBD2	TRBJ2-3	CASSPSGGLNTDTQYF	TGCGCCAGCAGCCCTAGCGGGGGCCTCAACACAGATACGCAGTATTTT
TRBV7-2	many	TRBD2	TRBJ2-3	CASSSAGTSGALSTDTQYF	TGTGCCAGCAGCTCCGCCGGGACTAGCGGGGCACTTAGCACAGATACGCAGTATTTT
TRBV2	many	-	TRBJ2-1	CASRSRGAAYNEQFF	TGTGCCAGCAGGTCCCGGGGGGCCGCCTACAATGAGCAGTTCTTC
TRBV5-6	-	-	TRBJ1-6	CASSPVAGAPLHF	TGTGCCAGCAGCCCGGTCGCGGGAGCACCCCTCCACTTT
TRBV12-3/TRBV12-4	few	TRBD1	TRBJ1-1	CASSARTGNTEAFF	TGTGCCAGCAGTGCCAGGACAGGGAACACTGAAGCTTTCTTT
TRBV4-2	-	-	TRBJ1-4	CASSQMDRATNEKLFF	TGTGCCAGCAGCCAGATGGACAGAGCCACTAATGAAAAACTGTTTTTT
TRBV6-2/TRBV6-3	-	-	TRBJ1-2	CASSPWTAPYGYTF	TGTGCCAGCAGTCCCTGGACAGCCCCCTATGGCTACACCTTC
TRBV15	few	TRBD1	TRBJ1-5	CATSGTGTGRYNQPQHF	TGTGCCACCAGCGGAACCGGGACAGGGAGATACAATCAGCCCCAGCATTTT
TRBV15	-	TRBD2	TRBJ2-5	CATSRDHGGEETQYF	TGTGCCACCAGCAGAGATCACGGGGGGGAAGAGACCCAGTACTTC
TRBV5-6	-	-	TRBJ1-2	CASSLRTAYYGYTF	TGTGCCAGCAGCTTGCGGACAGCCTACTATGGCTACACCTTC
TRBV4-2	-	-	TRBJ2-7	CASSQEAVRTYEQYF	TGTGCCAGCAGCCAAGAAGCGGTTCGAACCTACGAGCAGTACTTC
TRBV28	many	TRBD1	TRBJ2-5	CASYGPRTGGMLKETQYF	TGTGCCAGCTATGGCCCTAGGACAGGGGGCATGTTGAAAGAGACCCAGTACTTC
TRBV5-1	-	-	TRBJ2-1	CASSSQGADYNEQFF	TGCGCCAGCAGCTCACAGGGAGCCGACTACAATGAGCAGTTCTTC
TRBV5-4	-	-	TRBJ1-1	CASSFRWTRVNTEAFF	TGTGCCAGCAGCTTTCGGTGGACCCGGGTGAACACTGAAGCTTTCTTT
TRBV2	many	-	TRBJ1-5	CASSQTRSNQPQHF	TGTGCCAGCAGCCAAACACGGAGCAATCAGCCCCAGCATTTT
TRBV7-2	many	TRBD1	TRBJ1-2	CASSLVRDRELYTF	TGTGCCAGCAGCTTAGTCCGGGACAGGGAGCTCTACACCTTC
TRBV28	-	-	TRBJ2-3	CASRYRDTSTDTQYF	TGTGCCAGCAGGTACCGGGACACTAGCACAGATACGCAGTATTTT
TRBV6-2/TRBV6-3	-	TRBD1	TRBJ2-7	CASSSWTGDSYEQYF	TGTGCCAGCAGTTCCTGGACAGGGGACTCCTACGAGCAGTACTTC
TRBV5-1	many	-	TRBJ2-1	CASSLSGVGPYNEQFF	TGCGCCAGCAGCTTGTCCGGGGTGGGTCCCTACAATGAGCAGTTCTTC
TRBV11-2	many	-	TRBJ2-5	CASSRGETQYF	TGTGCCAGCAGCCGGGGAGAGACCCAGTACTTC
TRBV5-4	-	TRBD1	TRBJ1-3	CAIGTGLTGNTIYF	TGTGCCATCGGGACAGGTCTCACTGGAAACACCATATATTTT
TRBV28	-	TRBD2	TRBJ2-1	CASTPPRGGPFNEQFF	TGTGCCAGCACACCGCCCCGGGGGGGCCCCTTCAATGAGCAGTTCTTC
TRBV7-2	many	TRBD1	TRBJ1-1	CASSFRDRQNTEAFF	TGTGCCAGCAGCTTCCGGGACAGACAGAACACTGAAGCTTTCTTT
TRBV20-1	few	TRBD2	TRBJ2-5	CSAPTGGRETQYF	TGCAGTGCGCCAACGGGGGGGAGAGAGACCCAGTACTTC
TRBV20-1	-	-	TRBJ2-7	CSASQGLVYEQYF	TGCAGTGCTAGCCAGGGTCTTGTCTACGAGCAGTACTTC
TRBV5-1	few	TRBD1	TRBJ2-1	CASSLKQGAFNEQFF	TGCGCCAGCAGCTTGAAACAGGGGGCCTTCAATGAGCAGTTCTTC
TRBV6-1	few	-	TRBJ1-5	CASRYRLTDSNQPQHF	TGTGCCAGCAGATACCGCCTGACAGATAGCAATCAGCCCCAGCATTTT
TRBV28	-	TRBD1	TRBJ2-5	CASSLRTGAAETQYF	TGTGCCAGCAGTTTGCGGACAGGGGCTGCGGAGACCCAGTACTTC
TRBV7-2	many	TRBD1	TRBJ2-3	CASSRGDRGRSDTQYF	TGTGCCAGCAGTCGTGGGGACAGGGGTCGCTCGGATACGCAGTATTTT
TRBV7-6	many	-	TRBJ1-6	CASSRVGGNSPLHF	TGTGCCAGCAGCCGCGTTGGGGGTAATTCACCCCTCCACTTT
TRBV15	few	-	TRBJ1-5	CATTRENGQPQHF	TGTGCCACCACCAGGGAGAACGGTCAGCCCCAGCATTTT
TRBV29-1	few	TRBD2	TRBJ2-5	CSVERESETQYF	TGCAGCGTTGAGCGGGAGTCGGAGACCCAGTACTTC
TRBV6-6	-	TRBD1	TRBJ2-7	CASSSGTGWFEQYF	TGTGCCAGCAGTTCCGGGACAGGATGGTTCGAGCAGTACTTC
TRBV10-3	-	-	TRBJ1-1	CAIGGGPEAFF	TGTGCCATCGGGGGGGGCCCTGAAGCTTTCTTT